Detailed here is one T cell receptor (beta chain). Its antigen is still unknown. Germline and junction disagree at one end, which may indicate a read error. TCR beta CDR3 regions were amplified from RNA transcripts. The first round of RT-PCR for the TCR CDR3 was performed with the HTBI primer set and the Qiagen OneStep RT-PCR kit. Libraries were constructed in a second round of multiplex PCR, after which size selection and purification were performed. Paired-end sequencing of the libraries was performed with 100 bp reads on an Illumina HiSeq2000. Processing in the source paper ran as follows. SOAPnuke was used to process the raw data, throwing out any read that contained adapters or uncalled bases, had a mean Phred below 15, or lacked an exact constant-primer or identifier match. High-quality paired reads were merged using COPE v1.2.5, and each unique nucleotide sequence was defined as a clonotype. MiTCR v1.1 was used to align clonotypes to the IMGT TRBV, TRBD and TRBJ reference segments. The analysis was restricted to V-J combinations with a frequency above 0.0001, which together covered 99.2% of the repertoires. The TCS score was defined as the ratio of F50 (clonal expansion) to E x V (chaos), calculated using BLOSUM62-based TCRdist between CDR3 peptides within each V-J. Welch's t-statistics and random forest reduced 514 V-J features to 13, which were used in a naive Bayes classifier (R e1071). TCRdb took the public reads, trimmed them with fastp at Q25, ran MiXCR for clone calling and kept in-frame beta chains. For every CDR3 protein sequence, its rows merge into one entry that carries the most common genes and DNA. In this record, the V and J calls reflect TCRdb's handling and not the investigators' own analysis. The sample has about 600,000 distinct CDR3 sequences on record, about 16% of them singletons. About 3.5% of the sample comes from the top ten.

This entry belongs to a study of T cells in Graves' hyperthyroidism and ophthalmopathy (dated by TCRdb to about 2019). Regarding the complete study: Peripheral blood was sampled at the time of initial diagnosis, prior to any treatment. A discovery cohort of approximately 100 patients, approximately 45 with Graves' ophthalmopathy and more than 55 with stable Graves' hyperthyroidism, was used to find distinguishing TCR V-J signatures. An independent validation cohort of some 18 hyperthyroidism patients and more than 15 patients who later progressed to ophthalmopathy tested prospective prediction of ophthalmopathy. For training and testing, the 100 or so patients in the discovery cohort were randomly divided in a 7:3 ratio. The study also compared thyroid tissue and blood T-cell repertoires from 6 or 7 Graves' hyperthyroidism patients. Following sampling, methimazole starting at 30 mg daily was given to hyperthyroidism patients, and high-dose intravenous methylprednisolone was given to ophthalmopathy patients. According to the paper, TCR Vbeta CDR3 sequencing was carried out on approximately 140 peripheral blood samples, which came from under 50 ophthalmopathy, around 75 hyperthyroidism and approximately 17 progressor patients. Summary of the overall study and its limitations: No statistical method was used to set the sample size in advance, and investigators knew the group allocation. In validation, the model predicted progression to ophthalmopathy a median of around six months before onset, with roughly 70% sensitivity and roughly 73% specificity. Most expanded thyroid clonotypes (frequency above 0.001) were also detected in blood, a finding suggesting that blood repertoires may reflect thyroid immune responses. In cross-validation, a model built on a 13 V-J signature told ophthalmopathy apart from stable hyperthyroidism with approximately 90% sensitivity and roughly 81% specificity, and in testing the same model reached 80%/75%.

CDR1 and CDR2, looked up from the germline V gene, are SNHLY and FYNNEI. The CDR3 holds 13 amino acids from the cysteine to the phenylalanine. The CDR3 DNA has 39 bases and is translated from base 1. Ophthalmopathy patients had moderately to severely active disease, with a Clinical Activity Score of 3 or more, a NOSPECS grade of 4 or more, and a disease duration of less than 3 months. Any patient with an uncontrolled infection, another autoimmune disease, pregnancy or lactation was excluded. Diagnoses were based on clinical symptoms, serum thyroxine and TRAb, thyroid ultrasound and orbital computed tomography. Ficoll-Paque density gradient centrifugation was used to isolate PBMCs from 9.5 to 10 ml of fresh peripheral blood. Trizol reagent was used to extract total RNA, and RNA quality was then checked on an Agilent 2100 Bioanalyzer.

The receptor's source is a woman aged 40 to 55 with Graves' ophthalmopathy. Sequencing was done on a sample of blood. Recombination joined TRBV2 with TRBJ1-2; TRBD1 could be the D gene, as 5 bases match. The CDR3 in this case is CASRMGQGKGCTF. At the DNA level, the sequence is TGTGCCAGCAGGATGGGGCAGGGAAAAGGCTGCACCTTC.